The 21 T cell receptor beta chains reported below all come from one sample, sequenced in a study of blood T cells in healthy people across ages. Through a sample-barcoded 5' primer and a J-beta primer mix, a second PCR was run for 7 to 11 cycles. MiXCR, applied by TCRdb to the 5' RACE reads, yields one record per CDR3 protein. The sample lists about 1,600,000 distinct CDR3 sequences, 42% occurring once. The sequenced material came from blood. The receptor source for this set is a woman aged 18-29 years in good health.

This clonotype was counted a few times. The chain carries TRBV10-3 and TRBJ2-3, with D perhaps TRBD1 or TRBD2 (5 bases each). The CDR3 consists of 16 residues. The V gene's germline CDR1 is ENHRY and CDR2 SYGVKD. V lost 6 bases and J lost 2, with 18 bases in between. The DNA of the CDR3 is TGTGCCATCAGCAGTCTGGGGGTGGGGAACACAGATACGCAGTATTTT. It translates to CAISSLGVGNTDTQYF.

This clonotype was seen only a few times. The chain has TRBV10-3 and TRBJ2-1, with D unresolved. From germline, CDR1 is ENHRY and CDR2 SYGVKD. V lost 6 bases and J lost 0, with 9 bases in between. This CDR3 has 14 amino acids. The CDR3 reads CAIRQRSSYNEQFF. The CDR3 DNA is TGTGCCATCAGACAGAGGTCCTCCTACAATGAGCAGTTCTTC.

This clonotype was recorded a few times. In nucleotides, the CDR3 is TGTGCCAGCAGTTCTACGGGGGCCTACACAGATACGCAGTATTTT. This translates into CASSSTGAYTDTQYF. This sequence joins TRBV28 and TRBJ2-3; possibly TRBD1 or TRBD2 for D (6 bases each). The CDR3 has 15 amino acids. Between the trimmed V and J ends, which lost 4 bases and 2 bases, there was a span of 13 bases. Germline-derived CDR1 and CDR2 are MDHEN and SYDVKM.

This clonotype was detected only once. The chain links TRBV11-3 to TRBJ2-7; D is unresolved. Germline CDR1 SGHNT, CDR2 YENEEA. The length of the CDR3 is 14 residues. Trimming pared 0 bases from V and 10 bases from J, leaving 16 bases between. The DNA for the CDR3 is TGTGCCAGCAGCTTAGAATTAGTGACTTCCGCCCAGTACTTC. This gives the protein CASSLELVTSAQYF.

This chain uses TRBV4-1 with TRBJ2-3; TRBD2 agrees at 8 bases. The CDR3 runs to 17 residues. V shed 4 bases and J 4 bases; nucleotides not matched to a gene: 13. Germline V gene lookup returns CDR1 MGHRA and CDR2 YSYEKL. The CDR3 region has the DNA TGCGCCAGCAGCCCCCAGCTGGCGGGGGGAAGGGCAGATACGCAGTATTTT. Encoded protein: CASSPQLAGGRADTQYF.

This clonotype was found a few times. The CDR3 here is CSAEDGGRKETQYF. DNA for the CDR3: TGCAGTGCTGAGGACGGGGGCCGAAAAGAGACCCAGTACTTC. The rearrangement uses TRBV20-1 and TRBJ2-5; D may match TRBD1 or TRBD2 (6 bases each). Germline CDR1 reads DFQATT; CDR2 reads SNEGSKA (reference sequence). V was clipped by 5 bases and J by 3 bases, with 16 bases between them. The CDR3 is 14 amino acids.

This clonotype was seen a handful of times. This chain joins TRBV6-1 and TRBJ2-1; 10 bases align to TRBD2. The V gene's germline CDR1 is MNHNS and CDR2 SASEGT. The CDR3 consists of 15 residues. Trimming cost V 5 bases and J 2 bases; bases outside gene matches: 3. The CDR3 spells CASSHTSGTYNEQFF. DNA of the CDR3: TGTGCCAGCAGTCACACTAGCGGGACCTACAATGAGCAGTTCTTC.

The CDR3 loop reads CASSLLEGSSGNTIYF. CDR3 nucleotides: TGCGCCAGCAGCTTGCTCGAGGGTTCGTCTGGAAACACCATATATTTT. V usage is TRBV5-1 and J usage is TRBJ1-3; D is ambiguous. V lost 1 base, J lost 1 base, and 12 bases lay in between. The CDR3 runs to 16 residues. The germline CDR1 and CDR2 sequences are SGHRS and YFSETQ.

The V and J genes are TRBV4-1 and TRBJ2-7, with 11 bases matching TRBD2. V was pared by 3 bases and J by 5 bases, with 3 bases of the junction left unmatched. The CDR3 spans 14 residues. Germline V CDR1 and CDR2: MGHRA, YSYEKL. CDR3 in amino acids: CASSHLLAGDEQYF. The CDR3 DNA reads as TGCGCCAGCAGCCACCTACTAGCGGGAGACGAGCAGTACTTC.

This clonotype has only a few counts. Written as DNA, the CDR3 is TGCGCCAGCAGCTTGGGGACTAGCGGGAGGTCCTACAATGAGCAGTACTTC. Its protein product is CASSLGTSGRSYNEQYF. The rearrangement joins TRBV5-1 to TRBJ2-1; 14 positions match TRBD2. The J call could be wrong; TRBJ2-7 is a better fit for the DNA end. The CDR3 contains 17 residues. Germline V CDR1 and CDR2: SGHRS, YFSETQ.

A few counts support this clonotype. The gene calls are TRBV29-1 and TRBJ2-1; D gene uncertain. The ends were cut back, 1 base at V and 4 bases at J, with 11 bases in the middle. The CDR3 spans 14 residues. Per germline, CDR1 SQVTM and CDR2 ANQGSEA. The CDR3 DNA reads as TGCAGCGTTGAAGCTCGGCTGGCTTACAATGAGCAGTTCTTC. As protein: CSVEARLAYNEQFF.

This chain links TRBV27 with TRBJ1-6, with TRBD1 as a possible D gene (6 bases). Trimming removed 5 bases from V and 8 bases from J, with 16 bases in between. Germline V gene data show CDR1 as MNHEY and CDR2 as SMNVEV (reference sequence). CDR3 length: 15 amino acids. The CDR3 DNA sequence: TGTGCCAGCAGTACGCACAGGGTCGTCGATTCACCCCTCCACTTT. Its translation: CASSTHRVVDSPLHF.

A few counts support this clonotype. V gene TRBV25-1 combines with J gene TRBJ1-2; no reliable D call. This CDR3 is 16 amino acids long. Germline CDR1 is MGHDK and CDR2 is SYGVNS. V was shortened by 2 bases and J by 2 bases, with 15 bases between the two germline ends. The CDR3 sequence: CASSEIGSGRNYGYTF. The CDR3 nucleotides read TGTGCCAGCAGTGAAATCGGTAGCGGGAGAAACTATGGCTACACCTTC.

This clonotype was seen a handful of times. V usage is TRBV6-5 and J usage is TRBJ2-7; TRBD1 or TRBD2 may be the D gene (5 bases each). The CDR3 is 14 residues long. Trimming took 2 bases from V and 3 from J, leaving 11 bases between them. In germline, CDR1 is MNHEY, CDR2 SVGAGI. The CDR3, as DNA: TGTGCCAGCAGTTACCCAGGGAGACGCTACGAGCAGTACTTC. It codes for CASSYPGRRYEQYF.

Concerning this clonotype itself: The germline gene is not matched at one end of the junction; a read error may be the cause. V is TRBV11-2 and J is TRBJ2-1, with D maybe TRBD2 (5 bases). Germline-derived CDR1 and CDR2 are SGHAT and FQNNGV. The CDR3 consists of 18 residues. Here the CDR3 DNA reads TGTGCCCGCAGCCCACTAGACCTCGGGAAACCCTCCTACAATGAACAGTTCTTC. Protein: CARSPLDLGKPSYNEQFF.

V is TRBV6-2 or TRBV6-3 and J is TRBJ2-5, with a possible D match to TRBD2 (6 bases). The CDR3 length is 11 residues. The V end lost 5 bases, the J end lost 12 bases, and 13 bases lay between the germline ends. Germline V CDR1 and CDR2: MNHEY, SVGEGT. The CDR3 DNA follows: TGTGCCAGCAGTCCAGGAGGGGAGGAGTACTTC. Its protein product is CASSPGGEEYF.

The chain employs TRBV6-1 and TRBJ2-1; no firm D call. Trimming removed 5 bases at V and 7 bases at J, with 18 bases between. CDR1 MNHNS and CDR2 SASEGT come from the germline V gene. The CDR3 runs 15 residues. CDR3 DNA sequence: TGTGCCAGCAGTTCAACCGACCGTTATTTGAATGAGCAGTTCTTC. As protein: CASSSTDRYLNEQFF.

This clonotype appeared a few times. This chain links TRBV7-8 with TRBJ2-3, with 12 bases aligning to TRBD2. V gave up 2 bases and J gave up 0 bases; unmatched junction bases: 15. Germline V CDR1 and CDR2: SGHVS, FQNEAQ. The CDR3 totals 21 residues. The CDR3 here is CASSLRWTSGAFLPSTDTQYF. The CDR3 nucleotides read TGTGCCAGCAGCTTACGGTGGACTAGCGGGGCTTTCCTCCCTAGCACAGATACGCAGTATTTT.

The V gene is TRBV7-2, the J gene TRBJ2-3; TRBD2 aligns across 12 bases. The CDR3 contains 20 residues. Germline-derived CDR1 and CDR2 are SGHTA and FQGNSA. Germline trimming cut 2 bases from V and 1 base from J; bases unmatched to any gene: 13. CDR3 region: CASSLPLAGGPNDRTDTQYF. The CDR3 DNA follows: TGTGCCAGCAGCTTACCCCTAGCGGGAGGGCCAAACGACCGCACAGATACGCAGTATTTT. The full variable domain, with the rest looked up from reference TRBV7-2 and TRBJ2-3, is GAGVSQSPSNKVTEKGKDVELRCDPISGHTALYWYRQSLGQGLEFLIYFQGNSAPDKSGLPSDRFSAERTGGSVSTLTIQRTQQEDSAVYLCASSLPLAGGPNDRTDTQYFGPGTRLTVL.

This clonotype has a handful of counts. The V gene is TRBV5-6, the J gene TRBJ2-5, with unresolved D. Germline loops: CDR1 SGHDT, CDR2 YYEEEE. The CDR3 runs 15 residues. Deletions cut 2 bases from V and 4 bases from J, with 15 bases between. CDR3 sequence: CASSLGPSEVETQYF. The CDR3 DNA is TGTGCCAGCAGCTTAGGTCCGAGTGAGGTAGAGACCCAGTACTTC. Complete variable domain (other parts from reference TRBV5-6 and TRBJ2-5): DAGVTQSPTHLIKTRGQQVTLRCSPKSGHDTVSWYQQALGQGPQFIFQYYEEEERQRGNFPDRFSGHQFPNYSSELNVNALLLGDSALYLCASSLGPSEVETQYFGPGTRLLVL.

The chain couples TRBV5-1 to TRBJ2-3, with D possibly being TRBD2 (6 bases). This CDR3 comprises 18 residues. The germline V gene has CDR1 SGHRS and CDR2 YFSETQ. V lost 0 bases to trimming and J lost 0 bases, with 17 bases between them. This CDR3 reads CASSLGMVGTSSTDTQYF. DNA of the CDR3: TGCGCCAGCAGCTTGGGAATGGTAGGGACTTCTAGCACAGATACGCAGTATTTT.